This is a list of T cell receptor beta chains from one sample in a study of cytomegalovirus exposure and HLA in healthy donors. Clones were read by immunoSEQ multiplex PCR, and TCRdb kept only the in-frame ones, dropping some. The profile covers about 77,000 clones, with about three quarters appearing a single time and around 4.2% taken by the ten largest. Sequenced: PBMCs. The receptors shown here come from a middle-aged man in good health and CMV-seronegative. Both conserved end residues are part of each CDR3.

CASRNNRDIQQETQYF | TRBJ2-5 | TRBV19
CSVGGVLNTQYF | TRBJ2-3 | TRBV29-1
CASSFRSAYRSYEQYF | NA | TRBV7-2
CASSPGGSQETQYF | TRBJ2-5 | TRBV11-3
CASRQGAGEQYF | TRBJ2-5 | TRBV6-5
CASSLRFSGETQYF | TRBJ2-5 | TRBV7-6
CASSNKMDRGAIAKNIQYF | TRBJ2-4 | TRBV5-4
CAISELRDKAYF | TRBJ2-7 | TRBV10-3
CASSQSGGQGIGTEAFF | TRBJ1-1 | TRBV4-1
CASSEWRGDTGELFF | TRBJ2-2 | TRBV25-1
CASSDSGLATGEQFF | TRBJ2-1 | TRBV25-1
CASSLGGRPGGELFF | TRBJ2-2 | TRBV7-2
CATQRGNNYGYTF | TRBJ1-2 | TRBV19
CATAELRSYNEQFF | TRBJ2-1 | TRBV19
CASSPTGTSGIYNEQFF | TRBJ2-1 | TRBV27
CAWSDGGNQPQHF | TRBJ1-5 | TRBV30
CASRNRGANYGYTF | TRBJ1-2 | TRBV19
CASSFYRDRDYEQYF | TRBJ2-7 | TRBV6-5
CASSLGSGRVYEQYF | TRBJ2-7 | TRBV13
CASSGTLAGGHEQFF | TRBJ2-1 | TRBV5-1
CASSLRDSNQPQHF | TRBJ1-5 | TRBV27
CASSQDNKGFSGNTIYF | TRBJ1-3 | TRBV4-2
CSVGGRLPHEKLFF | TRBJ1-4 | TRBV29-1
CAISEGEGSYNEQFF | TRBJ2-1 | TRBV10-3
CASSIRTGYSGANVLTF | TRBJ2-6 | TRBV9
CASSDKLLGINEQFF | TRBJ2-1 | TRBV9
CASSLSGSAYNEQFF | TRBJ2-1 | TRBV7-3
CATSRFGISGSSNEQFF | TRBJ2-1 | TRBV15
CASSLGGGRLDTQYF | TRBJ2-3 | TRBV11-2